The 17 T cell receptor beta chains reported below all come from one sample, sequenced in a study of T cells in Graves' hyperthyroidism and ophthalmopathy. Template material for amplifying TCR beta CDR3 regions consisted of RNA transcripts. First-round RT-PCR targeting the TCR CDR3 was performed with the HTBI primer set. One entry per CDR3 protein, called by TCRdb with MiXCR from the multiplex PCR reads. Of 620,000 or so distinct CDR3 sequences listed, around 13% are singletons. The specimen was blood. The origin of the receptors is a woman aged 45-65 years with Graves' ophthalmopathy.

With regard to this clonotype: Likely a read error: the CDR3 ends without its conserved phenylalanine or tryptophan. The chain recombines TRBV19 with TRBJ2-1, with unresolved D. This CDR3 has 15 amino acids. Trimming shortened V by 7 bases and J by 4 bases, and 17 bases separated the two germline ends. CDR1 and CDR2 (germline): LNHDA, SQIVND (reference sequence). The CDR3 nucleotides are TGTGCCAGTAAAAATCGGCGGCCTTCTTACAATGAGCAGTTCCTC. This encodes CASKNRRPSYNEQFL.

At least ten counts were recorded for this clonotype. The gene calls are TRBV20-1 and TRBJ2-7, with 9 bases identical to TRBD2. The CDR3 has 14 amino acids. J was trimmed by 0 bases and V by 4 bases; bases with no gene match: 4. Per the germline V gene, CDR1 is DFQATT and CDR2 is SNEGSKA (reference sequence). In DNA form, the CDR3 reads TGCAGTGCTACTAGCGGGGCCTTCTCCTACGAGCAGTACTTC. Protein sequence: CSATSGAFSYEQYF.

The chain recombines TRBV20-1 with TRBJ1-2, with 9 bases lining up with TRBD1. J was trimmed by 4 bases and V by 4 bases; bases with no gene match: 10. The length of the CDR3 is 15 residues. CDR1 is DFQATT and CDR2 is SNEGSKA in the germline V gene (reference sequence). CDR3 bases: TGCAGTGCTAAGATACCGGGACAGGGTTCCTATGGCTACACCTTC. It specifies CSAKIPGQGSYGYTF.

This clonotype was picked up many times. Written as DNA, the CDR3 is TGTGCCAGCACCGGGCGGGGACACCAGCATTACGAGCAGTACTTC. Encoded protein: CASTGRGHQHYEQYF. The chain has TRBV11-3 and TRBJ2-7; the D gene could be TRBD1 or TRBD2 (6 bases each). V lost 7 bases and J lost 4, with 20 bases in between. The CDR3 has 15 amino acids. The germline V gene has CDR1 SGHNT and CDR2 YENEEA.

The genes are TRBV6-7 and TRBJ1-6; TRBD1 agrees at 8 bases. TRBV6-7 belongs to the ORF category, with a function that is uncertain. This CDR3 has 14 residues. J gave up 9 bases and V 6 bases, and 7 bases lay outside the gene matches. CDR3 nucleotides: TGTGCCAGCAGCAGGGGGCCTTATGGTTCACCCCTCCACTTT. Amino acids: CASSRGPYGSPLHF.

The V and J genes are TRBV5-8 and TRBJ1-2; 9 nucleotides agree with TRBD1. The CDR3 runs to 15 residues. With 4 bases clipped from V and 4 bases from J, the junction kept 8 bases outside the gene matches. Germline CDR1 and CDR2: SGHTS and YDEGEE. Here the CDR3 reads CASSHYRGLSYGYTF. Written as DNA, the CDR3 is TGTGCCAGCAGCCACTACAGGGGGCTAAGCTATGGCTACACCTTC.

This clonotype was counted at least ten times. The V and J genes are TRBV20-1 and TRBJ1-4, with TRBD1 as a possible D gene (6 bases). The CDR3 runs 16 residues. CDR1 is DFQATT, CDR2 SNEGSKA, per germline (reference sequence). Trimming removed 3 bases from V and 4 bases from J, with 18 bases in between. The CDR3 reads CSARTFLDRRNEKLFF. The CDR3 nucleotides read TGCAGTGCTAGGACTTTCTTGGACAGACGTAATGAAAAACTGTTTTTT.

This clonotype came up a few times. This sequence joins TRBV6-5 and TRBJ2-7; 9 bases fit TRBD2. CDR3 length: 15 amino acids. After removal of 0 bases from V and 5 bases from J, the junction contained 5 bases not matched to a gene. The germline CDR1 and CDR2 sequences are MNHEY and SVGAGI. As DNA, the CDR3 is TGTGCCAGCAGTTACTCACTAGCGGGTCGGAACGAGCAGTACTTC. This sequence encodes CASSYSLAGRNEQYF.

Ten or more counts support this clonotype. The CDR3 nucleotides are TGCGCCAGCAGCTTTATGACAGGGACTTTGTACGAGCAGTACTTC. Translated: CASSFMTGTLYEQYF. The chain recombines TRBV5-1 with TRBJ2-7; D possibly corresponds to TRBD1 (7 bases). The CDR3 covers 15 residues. The V and J ends lost 2 bases and 4 bases respectively, with 16 bases between them. The V gene's germline CDR1 is SGHRS and CDR2 YFSETQ. The variable domain in full, completed from reference TRBV5-1 and TRBJ2-7, reads KAGVTQTPRYLIKTRGQQVTLSCSPISGHRSVSWYQQTPGQGLQFLFEYFSETQRNKGNFPGRFSGRQFSNSRSEMNVSTLELGDSALYLCASSFMTGTLYEQYFGPGTRLTVT.

Ten or more counts support this clonotype. V is TRBV30 and J is TRBJ1-5; 8 bases align to TRBD1. The CDR3 length is 15 residues. Germline V CDR1 and CDR2: GTSNPN, SVGIG (reference sequence). The trim removed 5 bases at V and 7 bases at J, leaving 13 bases unmatched. The CDR3 reads CAWAGSLQGGQPQHF. CDR3 DNA sequence: TGTGCCTGGGCGGGGTCCCTACAGGGGGGGCAGCCCCAGCATTTT.

This clonotype occurred many times. The chain is built from TRBV28 and TRBJ1-5; the match to TRBD1 covers 7 bases. Germline-derived CDR1 and CDR2 are MDHEN and SYDVKM. CDR3 length equals 15 residues. V gave up 5 bases and J gave up 5 bases; unmatched junction bases: 9. The CDR3 nucleotides are TGTGCCAGCAGTCTAGTGGGACAGCCTTATCAGCCCCAGCATTTT. It is translated as CASSLVGQPYQPQHF.

In this sample, this clonotype turned up many times. The rearrangement uses TRBV28 and TRBJ1-5; 7 bases are shared with TRBD1. The CDR3 loop spans 16 amino acids. CDR1 and CDR2 from the germline V gene are MDHEN and SYDVKM. Trimming took 10 bases from V and 0 from J; bases not matched to a gene: 12. The CDR3 here is CATKTGREDSNQPQHF. The CDR3 bases are TGTGCCACAAAGACAGGGAGGGAAGATAGCAATCAGCCCCAGCATTTT.

In this sample, this clonotype turned up many times. The chain carries TRBV6-1 and TRBJ2-1; TRBD1 matches 8 bases. Germline-derived CDR1 and CDR2 are MNHNS and SASEGT. This CDR3 region has 17 residues. The ends lost 5 bases at V and 0 bases at J; junction bases unmatched: 9. For the CDR3, the DNA is TGTGCCAGCAGTTTACGGTGGGACAGGAGCTCCTACAATGAGCAGTTCTTC. Amino acids: CASSLRWDRSSYNEQFF.

The V gene is TRBV19, the J gene TRBJ2-2; D perhaps matches TRBD2 (6 bases). Trimming cost V 6 bases and J 6 bases, with 17 bases left between them. Looked up from germline, CDR1 is LNHDA and CDR2 is SQIVND (reference sequence). This CDR3 has 15 residues. CDR3 protein: CASRPREPNAGELFF. CDR3 nucleotides: TGTGCCAGTAGGCCGCGGGAACCTAACGCCGGGGAGCTGTTTTTT.

This clonotype has more than one count but fewer than ten. The chain combines TRBV20-1 with TRBJ1-5; no clear D. The V gene's germline CDR1 is DFQATT and CDR2 SNEGSKA (reference sequence). Trimming took off 4 bases at V and 3 bases at J, with 7 bases between the two ends. This CDR3 is 12 amino acids long. CDR3 amino acids: CSATSTNQPQHF. CDR3 DNA: TGCAGTGCTACCAGTACCAATCAGCCCCAGCATTTT.

This clonotype was recorded many times. The chain links TRBV5-5 to TRBJ1-1, with D perhaps matching TRBD1 (5 bases). The CDR3 is 14 amino acids. Germline loops: CDR1 SGHKS, CDR2 YYEKEE (reference sequence). Between the trimmed V and J ends, which lost 5 bases and 5 bases, there was a span of 16 bases. The CDR3 nucleotides are TGTGCCAGCAGTTTTCGTCGGGGGTGGACTGAAGCTTTCTTT. The encoded protein is CASSFRRGWTEAFF. The variable domain in full, with the rest retrieved from reference TRBV5-5 and TRBJ1-1, is DAGVTQSPTHLIKTRGQQVTLRCSPISGHKSVSWYQQVLGQGPQFIFQYYEKEERGRGNFPDRFSARQFPNYSSELNVNALLLGDSALYLCASSFRRGWTEAFFGQGTRLTVV.

The sample holds a few counts of this clonotype. The rearrangement links TRBV9 to TRBJ2-7; 7 bases map to TRBD2. Germline V gene sequence: CDR1 SGDLS, CDR2 YYNGEE. The CDR3 length is 14 residues. Trimming cost V 0 bases and J 6 bases; bases outside gene matches: 6. The CDR3 sequence: CASSVARRGSEQYF. CDR3 coding DNA: TGTGCCAGCAGCGTAGCTCGGCGCGGGAGCGAGCAGTACTTC.